This TCR beta chain was captured in a study of CD8 T cells in ankylosing spondylitis. Whole-study results and caveats: Relatively scarce in peripheral blood, disease-linked clones were CD8+. In reactive arthritis synovial fluid and blood, some motif variants had been reported before. Seemingly distinctive of ankylosing spondylitis blood was a TCR beta motif formed by eight highly homologous variants. Enrichment of disease-linked clones was reportedly significant in matched ankylosing spondylitis synovial fluid.

Of note for this clonotype: The antigen is not known.

CDR3 length: 14 amino acids. With 2 bases removed from V and 0 bases from J, the gap between germline ends came to 8 bases. CDR1 is DFQATT, CDR2 SNEGSKA, per germline (reference sequence). Quantitative barcoded 5'-RACE was used to prepare TCR beta libraries. Each CDR3 protein gets one entry after TCRdb re-called the 5' RACE reads with MiXCR. Among fewer than 400,000 distinct CDR3 sequences listed, 20% to 25% were seen once. The rearrangement uses TRBV20-1 and TRBJ1-5; D not resolved. This TCR came from a male donor with ankylosing spondylitis. The material sequenced was blood, either unsorted or a sorted T cell fraction (not recorded which). DNA for the CDR3: TGCAGTGCTAGACAGAGAGATAGCAATCAGCCCCAGCATTTT. Translating it yields CSARQRDSNQPQHF.